The TCR beta chain under discussion was sequenced for a study of siplizumab effects on memory and regulatory T cells. Details on this clone: The antigen is not known.

Germline values: CDR1 SGHTS, CDR2 YDEGEE. Losses at the gene ends were 3 bases for V and 0 bases for J; bases not matched to a gene: 3. The CDR3 has 15 residues. TCRdb keeps only in-frame clones here, not all; method: immunoSEQ multiplex PCR. The profile shows 11,000 to 15,000 clones, approximately 49% of them singletons. The cells of the mixed lymphocyte reaction underwent a roughly 6-day coculture at 37°C. J is TRBJ1-5 and V is TRBV5-8, with 7 bases matching TRBD1. Sequencing was carried out using CFSE-low (dividing) CD4+ T cells sorted from an allogeneic mixed lymphocyte reaction. The receptor was derived from a human donor in good health; the cells came from an allogeneic mixed lymphocyte reaction. The CDR3 sequence is CASSSRQGSNQPQHF. The DNA of the CDR3 is TGTGCCAGCAGCTCCCGACAGGGTAGCAATCAGCCCCAGCATTTT.